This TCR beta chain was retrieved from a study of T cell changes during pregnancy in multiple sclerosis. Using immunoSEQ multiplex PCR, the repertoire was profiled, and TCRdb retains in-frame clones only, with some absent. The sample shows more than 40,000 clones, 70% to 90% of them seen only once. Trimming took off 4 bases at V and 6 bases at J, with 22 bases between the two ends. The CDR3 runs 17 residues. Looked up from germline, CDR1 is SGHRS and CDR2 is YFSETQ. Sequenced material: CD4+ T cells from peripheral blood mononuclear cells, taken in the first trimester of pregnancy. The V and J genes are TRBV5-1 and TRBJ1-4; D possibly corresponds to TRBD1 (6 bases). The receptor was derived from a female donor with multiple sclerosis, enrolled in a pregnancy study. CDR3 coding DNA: TGCGCCAGCAGCCGGGGGGGGCGTCGAGTGGTGGATGAAAAACTGTTTTTT. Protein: CASSRGGRRVVDEKLFF.